This T cell receptor beta chain was recovered during a study of cytomegalovirus exposure and HLA in healthy donors. This CDR3 spans 15 amino acids. From germline, CDR1 is KGHSH and CDR2 LQKENI. The V end lost 3 bases, the J end lost 6 bases, and 12 bases lay between the germline ends. The PCR contained 60 Vbeta and 13 Jbeta primers. TCRdb keeps only in-frame clones here, not all; method: immunoSEQ multiplex PCR. This sample has 150,000 to 200,000 clones, with roughly 85% found just once. The TCR originated in a woman aged 18-30 years in good health and CMV-seronegative. Material: PBMCs. The rearrangement links TRBV18 to TRBJ1-6; D ambiguous. As DNA, the CDR3 is TGTGCCAGCTCACCGAGGGAGGCTGGTAATTCACCCCTCCACTTT. Translated, it gives CASSPREAGNSPLHF. Full variable domain (missing parts from reference TRBV18 and TRBJ1-6): NAGVMQNPRHLVRRRGQEARLRCSPMKGHSHVYWYRQLPEEGLKFMVYLQKENIIDESGMPKERFSAEFPKEGPSILRIQQVVRGDSAAYFCASSPREAGNSPLHFGNGTRLTVT.